The 9 T cell receptor beta chains given below trace back to one sample, sequenced in a study of chemoradiotherapy in HPV16-positive cancers. Profiled with immunoSEQ multiplex PCR; TCRdb holds only in-frame clones, not every one. The sample carries more than 11,000 clones, just under 70% recorded once. Sample acquisition took place from a patient who underwent chemoradiotherapy. The receptor source for this set is a human donor with HPV-associated anogenital cancer.

The chain couples TRBV9 to TRBJ1-4, with D tentatively TRBD1 (6 bases). The CDR3 has 15 residues. Germline V lookup: CDR1 SGDLS, CDR2 YYNGEE. V was trimmed by 3 bases and J by 5 bases, leaving 14 bases between them. CDR3 nucleotide sequence: TGTGCCAGCAGCGCCGGGGACAACCAAAATGAAAAACTGTTTTTT. It yields the protein CASSAGDNQNEKLFF.

The chain has TRBV9 and TRBJ1-5; tentative D call: TRBD1 (6 bases). Germline CDR1 and CDR2: SGDLS and YYNGEE. This CDR3 spans 14 amino acids. V was clipped by 4 bases and J by 3 bases, with 11 bases between them. CDR3 sequence: CASSRGTNNQPQHF. DNA of the CDR3: TGTGCCAGCAGCAGAGGGACAAACAATCAGCCCCAGCATTTT.

This chain connects TRBV6-5 to TRBJ1-2, with 11 bases matching TRBD1. Trimming at V came to 8 bases and at J to 0 bases, leaving 5 bases not matched to a gene. The CDR3 consists of 15 residues. CDR1 and CDR2 (germline): MNHEY, SVGAGI. CDR3 amino acids: CASADRGPANYGYTF. The CDR3 region has the DNA TGTGCCAGCGCGGACAGGGGGCCTGCTAACTATGGCTACACCTTC.

The chain employs TRBV7-9 and TRBJ2-1; TRBD2 matches at 10 bases. This CDR3 spans 17 amino acids. Trimming cost V 6 bases and J 4 bases; bases outside gene matches: 12. The germline V gene has CDR1 SEHNR and CDR2 FQNEAQ (reference sequence). CDR3 coding DNA: TGTGCCAGCAGTTTTTCGACGGGACTAGCGTCATACAATGAGCAGTTCTTC. Protein: CASSFSTGLASYNEQFF. The full variable domain, with the rest looked up from reference TRBV7-9 and TRBJ2-1, is DTGVSQNPRHKITKRGQNVTFRCDPISEHNRLYWYRQTLGQGPEFLTYFQNEAQLEKSRLLSDRFSAERPKGSFSTLEIQRTEQGDSAMYLCASSFSTGLASYNEQFFGPGTRLTVL.

This CDR3 is CASRPLWVANSPLHF. The CDR3 DNA reads as TGTGCCAGCAGACCTCTGTGGGTAGCCAATTCACCCCTCCACTTT. The V call is TRBV11-2, the J call TRBJ1-6; D gene ambiguous. The germline V and J ends were trimmed by 6 bases and 7 bases, with 16 bases remaining between them. Germline lookup yields CDR1 SGHAT and CDR2 FQNNGV. The CDR3 contains 15 residues.

The chain recombines TRBV28 with TRBJ1-5, with a possible D match to TRBD1 (5 bases). The germline V and J ends were trimmed by 7 bases and 7 bases, with 11 bases remaining between them. Germline loops: CDR1 MDHEN, CDR2 SYDVKM. There are 12 residues in the CDR3. For the CDR3, the DNA is TGTGCCAGCACCACCCCAGGGCAGCCCCAGCATTTT. This sequence encodes CASTTPGQPQHF.

This rearrangement joins TRBV18 to TRBJ1-1; 10 positions match TRBD1. CDR1 KGHSH and CDR2 LQKENI come from the germline V gene. CDR3 size: 15 residues. J gave up 2 bases and V 5 bases, and 5 bases lay outside the gene matches. CDR3 nucleotides: TGTGCCAGCTCAGTGACAGGGGGCAAAAACACTGAAGCTTTCTTT. Encoded protein: CASSVTGGKNTEAFF.

This clone has more than one count but fewer than ten. The chain carries TRBV5-1 and TRBJ2-7; tentative D call: TRBD2 (6 bases). The CDR3 length is 14 residues. V was clipped by 0 bases and J by 2 bases, with 9 bases between them. Germline CDR1 SGHRS, CDR2 YFSETQ. The CDR3: CASSLAGGAYEQYF. The CDR3 region has the DNA TGCGCCAGCAGCTTGGCGGGCGGGGCCTACGAGCAGTACTTC.

This clone came up a few times. CDR3 DNA sequence: TGCGCCAGCAGCCAAGGGACTTATTCACCCCTCCACTTT. It yields the protein CASSQGTYSPLHF. The chain has TRBV4-1 and TRBJ1-6; no reliable D call. The ends were cut back, 1 base at V and 8 bases at J, with 6 bases in the middle. CDR1 MGHRA and CDR2 YSYEKL come from the germline V gene. This CDR3 is 13 amino acids long.